This T cell receptor (beta chain) came from a study of chemoradiotherapy in HPV16-positive cancers. Findings and limits, study-wide: HPV-responsive T-cell expansion during chemoradiotherapy was linked to improved recurrence-free survival in HPV16-positive patients. HPV-specific T cells were functionally defined from only a couple of HPV16-positive patients. Candidate HPV-specific clones and E7-related TCR motifs grew in tumor during treatment.

Note on this clone: Its specificity is unknown.

This CDR3 spans 14 amino acids. Looked up from germline, CDR1 is MNHEY and CDR2 is SMNVEV (reference sequence). Trimming removed 0 bases from V and 6 bases from J, with 9 bases in between. Repertoires were sampled repeatedly during chemoradiotherapy. Here immunoSEQ multiplex PCR was the method, and the copy in TCRdb shows in-frame clones only, minus some. Seen here are over 8,500 clones, 70% to 90% observed once, and the top ten hold approximately 3.4%. V usage is TRBV27 and J usage is TRBJ2-1; D unresolved. Material: tumor tissue, obtained from a patient who underwent chemoradiotherapy. The source of this sequence is a human donor with HPV-associated anogenital cancer. The CDR3 region is CASSLSPWTNEQFF. The CDR3 DNA sequence: TGTGCCAGCAGTTTATCCCCATGGACCAATGAGCAGTTCTTC.